This T cell receptor beta chain was sequenced in a study of post-analysis software for immune sequencing data. Overall study: Included courses were relapsing-remitting and secondary progressive multiple sclerosis; progressive-relapsing multiple sclerosis was also included.

Regarding the study as a whole: In patients, TRBV5-6, TRBV5-1 and TRBV20-1 belonged to roughly five TRBV segments found more frequently than in controls. Versus controls, multiple sclerosis patients showed significantly lower diversity (normalized Chao1). With F measure, samples from one preparation batch clustered together strongly.

The V segment lost 6 bases and the J segment 2 bases; nucleotides outside the gene matches: 7. CDR1 DFQATT and CDR2 SNEGSKA come from the germline V gene (reference sequence). The CDR3 covers 15 residues. Comments on this clonotype: Its specificity is not known.

Unique molecular identifiers were built into the TCR beta cDNA libraries. Between about 0.85 and 10 million T cells gave rise to some 520,000 cDNA molecules. TCRdb processed the PCR reads anew with MiXCR; each CDR3 protein has one entry. Among 450,000 or so distinct CDR3 sequences listed, roughly 46% were seen once. The sample was blood. The sequence was collected from a girl aged 5 to 17 with multiple sclerosis. This rearrangement joins TRBV20-1 to TRBJ2-3; 11 bases line up with TRBD2. The CDR3 DNA reads as TGCAGTGCCCAAGGGACTAGCGGTATCACAGATACGCAGTATTTT. Amino acid sequence: CSAQGTSGITDTQYF.